This entry lists 15 T cell receptor beta chains sequenced from one sample in a study of blood T cell repertoires in COVID-19. Generated by immunoSEQ multiplex PCR, the TCRdb table keeps only in-frame clones and is missing some. The sample yields about 90,000 clones, 80% to 90% seen once. Material for sequencing was peripheral blood. The receptors derive from a human donor in a cohort sampled during active COVID-19.

CDR3 protein: CASSYRMTGVSTEAFF. In DNA form, the CDR3 reads TGTGCCAGCAGCTATCGAATGACAGGGGTGAGCACTGAAGCTTTCTTT. This chain links TRBV7-9 with TRBJ1-1; 8 bases map to TRBD1. The CDR3 runs 16 residues. With 4 bases clipped from V and 4 bases from J, the junction kept 11 bases outside the gene matches. CDR1 and CDR2 from the germline V gene are SEHNR and FQNEAQ (reference sequence).

This clone has just one count. The V gene is TRBV19, the J gene TRBJ2-3; D unclear. Germline V gives CDR1 LNHDA, CDR2 SQIVND (reference sequence). V shed 1 base and J shed 5 bases, with 7 bases lying between them. The CDR3 extends over 13 amino acids. The CDR3 sequence is CASSIALRDTQYF. DNA for the CDR3: TGTGCCAGTAGTATAGCTCTACGAGATACGCAGTATTTT. Using reference TRBV19 and TRBJ2-3 for the parts outside the CDR3, the full variable domain is DGGITQSPKYLFRKEGQNVTLSCEQNLNHDAMYWYRQDPGQGLRLIYYSQIVNDFQKGDIAEGYSVSREKKESFPLTVTSAQKNPTAFYLCASSIALRDTQYFGPGTRLTVL.

This chain connects TRBV5-1 to TRBJ1-3; maybe TRBD1 (5 bases). This CDR3 has 15 residues. Germline assignment: CDR1 SGHRS and CDR2 YFSETQ. Trimming pared 4 bases from V and 0 bases from J, leaving 11 bases between. The DNA for the CDR3 is TGCGCCAGCAGCCCGACAGTGAGCTCTGGAAACACCATATATTTT. Encoded protein: CASSPTVSSGNTIYF.

The chain joins TRBV3-1 (or the pseudogene TRBV3-2) to TRBJ1-6; D remains unclear. The CDR3 totals 14 residues. Trimming took 5 bases from V and 10 from J, leaving 15 bases between them. Germline values: CDR1 LGHDT, CDR2 YNNKEL (reference sequence). For the CDR3, the DNA is TGTGCCAGCAGCAGCCGGACGGGCGGGTCACCCCTCCACTTT. Translation gives CASSSRTGGSPLHF.

The chain links TRBV6-5 to TRBJ2-1; 9 positions match TRBD2. Germline assignment: CDR1 MNHEY and CDR2 SVGAGI. The CDR3 sequence is 14 residues long. J was trimmed by 9 bases and V by 6 bases; bases with no gene match: 9. The CDR3 DNA follows: TGTGCCAGCAGAGTGGCGGGGGGGCATAGTGAGCAGTTCTTC. Its protein is CASRVAGGHSEQFF.

V gene TRBV5-1 combines with J gene TRBJ1-1; D perhaps matches TRBD1 (5 bases). Trimming took off 4 bases at V and 0 bases at J, with 22 bases between the two ends. The CDR3 sequence is 18 residues long. In germline, CDR1 is SGHRS, CDR2 YFSETQ. CDR3 in amino acids: CASSPRWGGTRMNTEAFF. CDR3 coding DNA: TGCGCCAGCAGCCCTAGGTGGGGGGGTACCCGCATGAACACTGAAGCTTTCTTT.

The gene calls are TRBV10-2 and TRBJ2-3, with D tentatively TRBD2 (6 bases). The CDR3 is 15 residues long. Germline lookup yields CDR1 WSHSY and CDR2 SAAADI. The ends were cut back, 0 bases at V and 2 bases at J, with 9 bases in the middle. CDR3 nucleotides: TGCGCCAGCAGTGAGTCGCGGGGCCCCACAGATACGCAGTATTTT. It is translated as CASSESRGPTDTQYF.

CDR3 nucleotide sequence: TGCGCCAGCAGCCATATAGACAGCCCTCAGTACTTC. The encoded protein is CASSHIDSPQYF. V gene TRBV4-1 combines with J gene TRBJ2-7; D may be TRBD1 (5 bases). Germline lookup yields CDR1 MGHRA and CDR2 YSYEKL. V dropped 3 bases and J dropped 10 bases, with 13 bases sitting between them. The CDR3 contains 12 residues.

This chain links TRBV29-1 with TRBJ1-2, with D possibly being TRBD1 (6 bases). Trimming removed 7 bases at V and 4 bases at J, with 22 bases between. CDR3 size: 15 residues. CDR1 is SQVTM and CDR2 is ANQGSEA in the germline V gene. The CDR3: CSASNFRGISYGYTF. For the CDR3, the DNA is TGCAGCGCCTCAAATTTCAGGGGAATCTCCTATGGCTACACCTTC.

This clone has only a few counts. The chain has TRBV11-2 and TRBJ2-2, with TRBD2 matching 10 bases. CDR1 and CDR2 from the germline V gene are SGHAT and FQNNGV. The CDR3 spans 16 residues. V lost 4 bases, J lost 3 bases, and 5 bases stayed unmatched. The CDR3 nucleotides read TGTGCCAGCAGCTCCCTAGCGGGGGACCACACCGGGGAGCTGTTTTTT. It encodes CASSSLAGDHTGELFF.

The rearrangement links TRBV4-1 to TRBJ2-1; D call uncertain. Per germline, CDR1 MGHRA and CDR2 YSYEKL. The CDR3 totals 16 residues. The germline V and J ends were trimmed by 1 base and 3 bases, with 13 bases remaining between them. The CDR3 is CASSQGSPPRYNEQFF. CDR3 nucleotides: TGCGCCAGCAGCCAAGGTTCTCCCCCGCGCTACAATGAGCAGTTCTTC.

This clone was seen only a few times. CDR3 sequence reads: CASSTTGTGAYNEQFF. DNA of the CDR3: TGTGCCAGCAGTACGACAGGGACAGGAGCCTACAATGAGCAGTTCTTC. The J gene is TRBJ2-1, the V gene TRBV6-2 or TRBV6-3, with TRBD1 identical over 8 bases. The germline V gene has CDR1 MNHEY and CDR2 SVGEGT. CDR3 length: 16 amino acids. The V segment lost 5 bases and the J segment 2 bases; nucleotides outside the gene matches: 8.

This chain joins TRBV2 and TRBJ2-1; a possible D gene is TRBD2 (6 bases). With 6 bases removed from V and 6 bases from J, the gap between germline ends came to 18 bases. The CDR3 consists of 15 residues. Germline lookup yields CDR1 SNHLY and CDR2 FYNNEI. The CDR3 nucleotides read TGTGCCAGCAGCCTCGAGGCGGGGACGATCAATGAGCAGTTCTTC. This gives the protein CASSLEAGTINEQFF. Supplemented by reference TRBV2 and TRBJ2-1, the full variable domain reads EPEVTQTPSHQVTQMGQEVILRCVPISNHLYFYWYRQILGQKVEFLVSFYNNEISEKSEIFDDQFSVERPDGSNFTLKIRSTKLEDSAMYFCASSLEAGTINEQFFGPGTRLTVL.

The CDR3 coding sequence is TGTGCCAGCAGCGCCCGGGACAGGGGGCCCAACGAGCAGTACTTC. Its translation: CASSARDRGPNEQYF. J is TRBJ2-7 and V is TRBV9, with 12 bases fitting TRBD1. The germline gives CDR1 SGDLS, CDR2 YYNGEE. CDR3 length: 15 residues. Trimming at V came to 3 bases and at J to 5 bases, leaving 6 bases not matched to a gene.

J is TRBJ2-3 and V is TRBV2; 7 positions match TRBD1. CDR1 and CDR2 from the germline V gene are SNHLY and FYNNEI. The length of the CDR3 is 15 residues. The ends lost 6 bases at V and 6 bases at J; junction bases unmatched: 12. Here the CDR3 DNA reads TGTGCCAGCAGCACACAGACAGGGTCTAGGGATACGCAGTATTTT. Its protein is CASSTQTGSRDTQYF.